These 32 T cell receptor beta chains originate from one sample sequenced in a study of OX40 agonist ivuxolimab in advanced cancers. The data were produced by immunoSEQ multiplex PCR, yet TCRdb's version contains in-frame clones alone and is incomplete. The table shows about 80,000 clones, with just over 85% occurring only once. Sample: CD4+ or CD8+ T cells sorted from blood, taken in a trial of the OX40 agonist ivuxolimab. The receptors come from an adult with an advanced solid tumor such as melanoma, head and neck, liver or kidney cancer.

This chain's CDR3 is CASSLINADTQYF. Here the CDR3 DNA reads TGTGCCAGCAGCTTAATAAACGCAGATACGCAGTATTTT. J is TRBJ2-3 and V is TRBV11-2; D unclear. V was trimmed by 2 bases and J by 4 bases, leaving 7 bases between them. The germline CDR1 and CDR2 sequences are SGHAT and FQNNGV. This CDR3 has 13 amino acids.

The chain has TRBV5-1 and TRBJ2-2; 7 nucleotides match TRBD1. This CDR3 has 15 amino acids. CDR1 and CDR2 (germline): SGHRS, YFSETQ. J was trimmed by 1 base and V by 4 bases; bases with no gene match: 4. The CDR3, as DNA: TGCGCCAGCAGCAAGGGACAGAAGAACACCGGGGAGCTGTTTTTT. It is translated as CASSKGQKNTGELFF.

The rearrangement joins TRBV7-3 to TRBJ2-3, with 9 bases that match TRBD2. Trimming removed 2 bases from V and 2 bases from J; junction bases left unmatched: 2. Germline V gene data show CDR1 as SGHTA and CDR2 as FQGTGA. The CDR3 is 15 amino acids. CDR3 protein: CASSLAGGITDTQYF. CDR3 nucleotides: TGTGCCAGCAGCTTAGCGGGGGGGATCACAGATACGCAGTATTTT.

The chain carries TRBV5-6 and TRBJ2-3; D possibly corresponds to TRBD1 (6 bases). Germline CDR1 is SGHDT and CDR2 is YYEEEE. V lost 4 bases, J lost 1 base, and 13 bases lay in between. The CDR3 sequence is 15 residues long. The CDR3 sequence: CASSRKAGGTDTQYF. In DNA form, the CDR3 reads TGTGCCAGCAGCCGGAAGGCAGGGGGCACAGATACGCAGTATTTT.

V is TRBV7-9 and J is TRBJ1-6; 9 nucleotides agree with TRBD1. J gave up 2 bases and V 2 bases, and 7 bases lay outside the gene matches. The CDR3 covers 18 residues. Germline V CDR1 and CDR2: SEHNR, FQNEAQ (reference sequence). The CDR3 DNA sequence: TGTGCCAGCAGCTTACCCGGAGGGACAGGGCCCTATAATTCACCCCTCCACTTT. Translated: CASSLPGGTGPYNSPLHF. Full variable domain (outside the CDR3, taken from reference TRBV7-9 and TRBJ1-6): DTGVSQNPRHKITKRGQNVTFRCDPISEHNRLYWYRQTLGQGPEFLTYFQNEAQLEKSRLLSDRFSAERPKGSFSTLEIQRTEQGDSAMYLCASSLPGGTGPYNSPLHFGNGTRLTVT.

The DNA of the CDR3 is TGTGCCAGCAGTAAGCGTGTAGGGCAAGAGACCCAGTACTTC. Amino acid sequence: CASSKRVGQETQYF. The gene calls are TRBV28 and TRBJ2-5; D not certain. The CDR3 runs 14 residues. From germline, CDR1 is MDHEN and CDR2 SYDVKM. The V gene lost 5 bases and the J gene lost 2 bases, with 12 bases spanning the gap.

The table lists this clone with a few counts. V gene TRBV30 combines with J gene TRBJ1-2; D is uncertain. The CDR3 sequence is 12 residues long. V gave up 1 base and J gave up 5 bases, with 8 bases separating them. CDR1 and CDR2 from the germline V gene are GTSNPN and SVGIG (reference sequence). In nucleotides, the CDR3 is TGTGCCTGGAGTGCCGGATTTTATGGCTACACCTTC. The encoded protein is CAWSAGFYGYTF.

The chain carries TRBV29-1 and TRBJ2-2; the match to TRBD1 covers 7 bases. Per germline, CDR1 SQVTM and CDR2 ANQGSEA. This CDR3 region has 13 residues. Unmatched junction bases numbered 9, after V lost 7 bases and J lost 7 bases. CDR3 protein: CSALQGRNGELFF. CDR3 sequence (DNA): TGCAGCGCCCTACAGGGGAGAAACGGGGAGCTGTTTTTT.

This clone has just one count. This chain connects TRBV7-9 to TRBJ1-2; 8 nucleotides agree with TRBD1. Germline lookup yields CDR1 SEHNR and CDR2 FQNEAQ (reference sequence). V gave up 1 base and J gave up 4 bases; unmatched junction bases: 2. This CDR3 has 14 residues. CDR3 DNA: TGTGCCAGCAGCTTAGGGGACAGGTCCTATGGCTACACCTTC. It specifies CASSLGDRSYGYTF.

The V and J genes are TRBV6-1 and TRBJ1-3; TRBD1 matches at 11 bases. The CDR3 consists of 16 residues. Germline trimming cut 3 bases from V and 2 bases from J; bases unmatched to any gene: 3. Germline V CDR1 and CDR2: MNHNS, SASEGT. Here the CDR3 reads CASSDGTGGAGNTIYF. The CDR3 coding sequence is TGTGCCAGCAGTGATGGGACAGGGGGAGCTGGAAACACCATATATTTT.

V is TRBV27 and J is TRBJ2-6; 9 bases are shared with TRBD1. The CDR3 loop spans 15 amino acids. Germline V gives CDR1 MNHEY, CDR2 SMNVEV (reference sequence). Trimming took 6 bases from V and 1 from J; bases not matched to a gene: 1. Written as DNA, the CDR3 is TGTGCCAGCAGGACAGGGGGATCTGGGGCCAACGTCCTGACTTTC. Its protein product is CASRTGGSGANVLTF.

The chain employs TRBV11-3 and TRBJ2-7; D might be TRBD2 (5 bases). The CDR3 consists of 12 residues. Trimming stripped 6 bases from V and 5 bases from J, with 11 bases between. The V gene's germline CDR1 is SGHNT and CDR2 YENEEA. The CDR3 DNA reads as TGTGCCAGCAGTCGGGGTTCCCACGAGCAGTACTTC. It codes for CASSRGSHEQYF.

This chain's CDR3 is CASSVGLAGSVVPPNNEQFF. The CDR3 DNA reads TGTGCCAGCAGCGTAGGACTAGCGGGGTCAGTGGTGCCTCCTAACAATGAGCAGTTCTTC. The chain recombines TRBV9 with TRBJ2-1; TRBD2 agrees at 11 bases. CDR3 length: 20 amino acids. Germline lookup yields CDR1 SGDLS and CDR2 YYNGEE. Trimming cost V 0 bases and J 5 bases; bases outside gene matches: 16.

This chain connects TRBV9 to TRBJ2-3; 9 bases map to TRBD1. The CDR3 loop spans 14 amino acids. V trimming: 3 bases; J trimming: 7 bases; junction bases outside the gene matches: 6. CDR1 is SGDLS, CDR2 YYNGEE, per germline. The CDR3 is CASSANRGPYTQYF. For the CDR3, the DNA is TGTGCCAGCAGCGCGAACAGGGGGCCCTATACGCAGTATTTT.

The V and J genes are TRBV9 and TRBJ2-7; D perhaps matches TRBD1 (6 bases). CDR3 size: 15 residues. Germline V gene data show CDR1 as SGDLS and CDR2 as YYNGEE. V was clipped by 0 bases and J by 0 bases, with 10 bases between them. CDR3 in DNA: TGTGCCAGCAGCGTAGAACAGGGTGGCTCCTACGAGCAGTACTTC. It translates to CASSVEQGGSYEQYF.

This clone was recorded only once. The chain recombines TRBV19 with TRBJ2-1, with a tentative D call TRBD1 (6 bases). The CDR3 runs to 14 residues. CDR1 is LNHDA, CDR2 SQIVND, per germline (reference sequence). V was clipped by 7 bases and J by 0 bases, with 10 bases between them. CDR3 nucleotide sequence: TGTGCCAGTACGACAGGTAGCTCCTACAATGAGCAGTTCTTC. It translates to CASTTGSSYNEQFF.

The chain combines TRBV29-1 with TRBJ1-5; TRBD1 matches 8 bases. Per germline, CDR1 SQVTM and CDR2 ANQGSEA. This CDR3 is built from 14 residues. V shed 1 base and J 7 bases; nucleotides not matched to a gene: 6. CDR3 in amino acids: CSVEGQGARQPQHF. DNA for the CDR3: TGCAGCGTTGAAGGGCAGGGGGCCCGGCAGCCCCAGCATTTT.

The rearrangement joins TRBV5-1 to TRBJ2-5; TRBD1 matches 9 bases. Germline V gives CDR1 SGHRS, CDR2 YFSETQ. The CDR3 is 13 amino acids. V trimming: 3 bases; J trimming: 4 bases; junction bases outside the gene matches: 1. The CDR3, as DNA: TGCGCCAGCAGCTGGGACAGGGTAGAGACCCAGTACTTC. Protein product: CASSWDRVETQYF.

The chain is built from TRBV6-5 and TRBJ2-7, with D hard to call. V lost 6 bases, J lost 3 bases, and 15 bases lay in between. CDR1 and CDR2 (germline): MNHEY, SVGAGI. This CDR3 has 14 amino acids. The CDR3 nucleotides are TGTGCCAGCAGCCGCTCCTTCTTAGGCTACGAGCAGTACTTC. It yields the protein CASSRSFLGYEQYF.

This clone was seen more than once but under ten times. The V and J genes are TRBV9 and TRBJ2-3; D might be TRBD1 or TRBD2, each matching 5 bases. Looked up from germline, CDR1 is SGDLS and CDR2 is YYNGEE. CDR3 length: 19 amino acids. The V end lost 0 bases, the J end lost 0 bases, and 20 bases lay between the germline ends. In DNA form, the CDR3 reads TGTGCCAGCAGCGTAGGGTTGGGACGGATCGTTTCTAGCACAGATACGCAGTATTTT. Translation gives CASSVGLGRIVSSTDTQYF.

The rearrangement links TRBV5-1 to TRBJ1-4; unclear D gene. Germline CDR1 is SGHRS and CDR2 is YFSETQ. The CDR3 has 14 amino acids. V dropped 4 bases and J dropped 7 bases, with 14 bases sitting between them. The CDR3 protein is CASSVTVTSEKLFF. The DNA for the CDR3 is TGCGCCAGCAGCGTGACCGTCACGAGTGAAAAACTGTTTTTT.

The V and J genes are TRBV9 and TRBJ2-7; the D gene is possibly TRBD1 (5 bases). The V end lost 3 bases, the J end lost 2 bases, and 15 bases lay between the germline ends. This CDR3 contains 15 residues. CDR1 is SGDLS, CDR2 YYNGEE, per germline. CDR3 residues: CASSGDSSYAYEQYF. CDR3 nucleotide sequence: TGTGCCAGCAGCGGCGACAGTTCTTACGCCTACGAGCAGTACTTC.

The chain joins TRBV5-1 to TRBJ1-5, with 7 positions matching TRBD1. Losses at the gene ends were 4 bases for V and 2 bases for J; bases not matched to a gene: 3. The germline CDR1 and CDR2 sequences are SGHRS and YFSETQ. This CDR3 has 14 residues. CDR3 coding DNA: TGCGCCAGCAGCAGAACAGGGGGCAATCAGCCCCAGCATTTT. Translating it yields CASSRTGGNQPQHF. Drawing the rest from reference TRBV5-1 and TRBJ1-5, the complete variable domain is KAGVTQTPRYLIKTRGQQVTLSCSPISGHRSVSWYQQTPGQGLQFLFEYFSETQRNKGNFPGRFSGRQFSNSRSEMNVSTLELGDSALYLCASSRTGGNQPQHFGDGTRLSIL.

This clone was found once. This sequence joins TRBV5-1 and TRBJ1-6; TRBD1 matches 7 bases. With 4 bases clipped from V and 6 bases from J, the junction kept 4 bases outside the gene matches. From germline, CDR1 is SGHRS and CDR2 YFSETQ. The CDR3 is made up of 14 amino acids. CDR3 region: CASSQGQTNSPLHF. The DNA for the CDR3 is TGCGCCAGCAGCCAGGGACAGACTAATTCACCCCTCCACTTT.

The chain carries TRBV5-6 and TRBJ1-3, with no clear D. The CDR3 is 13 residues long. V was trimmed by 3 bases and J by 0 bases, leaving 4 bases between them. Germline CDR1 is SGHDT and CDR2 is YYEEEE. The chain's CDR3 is CASSSSSGNTIYF. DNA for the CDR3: TGTGCCAGCAGCTCGAGCTCTGGAAACACCATATATTTT.

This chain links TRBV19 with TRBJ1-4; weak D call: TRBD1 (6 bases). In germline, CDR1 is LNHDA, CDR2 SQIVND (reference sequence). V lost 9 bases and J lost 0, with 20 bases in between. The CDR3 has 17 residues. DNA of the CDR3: TGTGCCAGCGCAGGGGACCCCCTTCGTGCAACTAATGAAAAACTGTTTTTT. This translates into CASAGDPLRATNEKLFF. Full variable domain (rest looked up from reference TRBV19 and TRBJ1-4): DGGITQSPKYLFRKEGQNVTLSCEQNLNHDAMYWYRQDPGQGLRLIYYSQIVNDFQKGDIAEGYSVSREKKESFPLTVTSAQKNPTAFYLCASAGDPLRATNEKLFFGSGTQLSVL.

The DNA of the CDR3 is TGTGCCAGCAGTCAAAACATAGGCACAGATACGCAGTATTTT. As protein: CASSQNIGTDTQYF. The J gene is TRBJ2-3, the V gene TRBV28; D remains unclear. CDR3 length equals 14 residues. The V end lost 5 bases, the J end lost 1 base, and 10 bases lay between the germline ends. Germline loops: CDR1 MDHEN, CDR2 SYDVKM. The full variable domain, completed using reference TRBV28 and TRBJ2-3, is DVKVTQSSRYLVKRTGEKVFLECVQDMDHENMFWYRQDPGLGLRLIYFSYDVKMKEKGDIPEGYSVSREKKERFSLILESASTNQTSMYLCASSQNIGTDTQYFGPGTRLTVL.

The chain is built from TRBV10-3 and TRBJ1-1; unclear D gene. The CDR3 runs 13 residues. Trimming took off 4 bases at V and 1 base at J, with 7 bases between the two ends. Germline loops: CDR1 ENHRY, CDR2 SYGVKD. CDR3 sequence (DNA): TGTGCCATCAGTGTACAGCAGAACACTGAAGCTTTCTTT. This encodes CAISVQQNTEAFF.

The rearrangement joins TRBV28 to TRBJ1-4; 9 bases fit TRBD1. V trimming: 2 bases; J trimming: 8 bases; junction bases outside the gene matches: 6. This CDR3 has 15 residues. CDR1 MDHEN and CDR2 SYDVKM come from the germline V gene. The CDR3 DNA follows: TGTGCCAGCAGTTTAAGGGGACAGGGTTACGAAAAACTGTTTTTT. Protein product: CASSLRGQGYEKLFF.

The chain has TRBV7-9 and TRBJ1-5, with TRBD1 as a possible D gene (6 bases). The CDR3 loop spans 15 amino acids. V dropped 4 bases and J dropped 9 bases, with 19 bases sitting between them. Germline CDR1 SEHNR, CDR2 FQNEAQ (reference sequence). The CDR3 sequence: CASSYGGGPGGPQHF. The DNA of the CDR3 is TGTGCCAGCAGCTATGGGGGCGGGCCCGGTGGGCCCCAGCATTTT. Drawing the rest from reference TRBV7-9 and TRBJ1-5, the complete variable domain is DTGVSQNPRHKITKRGQNVTFRCDPISEHNRLYWYRQTLGQGPEFLTYFQNEAQLEKSRLLSDRFSAERPKGSFSTLEIQRTEQGDSAMYLCASSYGGGPGGPQHFGDGTRLSIL.

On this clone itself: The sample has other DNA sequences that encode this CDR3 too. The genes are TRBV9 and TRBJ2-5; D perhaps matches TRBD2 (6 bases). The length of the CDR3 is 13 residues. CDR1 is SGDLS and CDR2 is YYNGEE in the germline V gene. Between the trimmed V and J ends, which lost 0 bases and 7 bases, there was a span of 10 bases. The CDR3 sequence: CASSVAGEGTQYF. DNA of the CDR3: TGTGCCAGCAGCGTAGCGGGGGAAGGGACCCAGTACTTC.

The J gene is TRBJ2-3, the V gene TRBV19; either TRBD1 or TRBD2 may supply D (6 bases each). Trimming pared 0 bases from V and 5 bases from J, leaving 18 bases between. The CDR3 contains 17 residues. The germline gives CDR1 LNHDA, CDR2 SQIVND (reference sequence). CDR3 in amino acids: CASSIDRTRGREDTQYF. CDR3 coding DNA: TGTGCCAGTAGTATAGATCGAACCCGGGGGCGGGAAGATACGCAGTATTTT.